The 3 T cell receptor beta chains below come from one sample, sequenced in a study of T cells in Graves' hyperthyroidism and ophthalmopathy. What was amplified from RNA transcripts were TCR beta CDR3 regions. HTBI primers drove first-round RT-PCR of the TCR CDR3. TCRdb passed the multiplex PCR reads through MiXCR, listing each CDR3 protein once. Altogether 360,000 or so distinct CDR3 sequences are present, 15% being singletons, with the ten largest covering about 21%. Material: blood. The receptors come from a woman aged 55-69 years with Graves' ophthalmopathy.

This clonotype was detected many times. The V call is TRBV2, the J call TRBJ1-1; no clear D gene. Trimming left V 7 bases short and J 7 bases short, with 7 bases between. Germline assignment: CDR1 SNHLY and CDR2 FYNNEI. The CDR3 is 10 residues long. CDR3: CASMEVEAFF. The CDR3 DNA reads TGTGCCAGCATGGAGGTTGAAGCTTTCTTT.

As for this clonotype: One base away lies a much larger clone, so this may be a sequencing read error. V gene TRBV2 combines with J gene TRBJ2-5; the match to TRBD2 covers 7 bases. Germline loops: CDR1 SNHLY, CDR2 FYNNEI. V was pared by 6 bases and J by 3 bases, with 10 bases of the junction left unmatched. The CDR3 sequence is 15 residues long. In DNA, the CDR3 is TGTGCCAGCAGCGCCGGGGGGTTTAGGGAAGAGACCCAGTACTTC. Its translation: CASSAGGFREETQYF.

This clonotype appeared many times. This chain joins TRBV28 and TRBJ2-7; 8 bases line up with TRBD1. The germline gives CDR1 MDHEN, CDR2 SYDVKM. V lost 6 bases and J lost 7; bases outside the gene matches: 14. The CDR3 sequence is 15 residues long. The CDR3 protein is CASSSQGRGRGEQYF. CDR3 nucleotides: TGTGCCAGCAGCTCCCAGGGCAGGGGGCGAGGGGAGCAGTACTTC.